Presented here are 18 T cell receptor beta chains from one specimen sequenced in a study of T cell changes during pregnancy in multiple sclerosis. The table came from immunoSEQ multiplex PCR; TCRdb's copy has only in-frame clones and leaves some out. The sample includes about 100,000 clones, 94% of them seen just once. The specimen was peripheral blood, collected before pregnancy. These receptors came from a female donor with multiple sclerosis, enrolled in a pregnancy study.

V is TRBV19 and J is TRBJ2-1; D uncertain. Germline V CDR1 and CDR2: LNHDA, SQIVND (reference sequence). Trimming removed 4 bases at V and 6 bases at J, with 13 bases between. CDR3 length: 14 residues. DNA for the CDR3: TGTGCCAGTAGTAACGGGTTTCCTGGCAATGAGCAGTTCTTC. Translated, it gives CASSNGFPGNEQFF.

In its sample, this clone was seen once. The chain employs TRBV6-6 and TRBJ2-5, with 10 bases matching TRBD2. CDR1 and CDR2 from the germline V gene are MNHNY and SVGAGI (reference sequence). Trimming cost V 5 bases and J 0 bases; bases outside gene matches: 3. This CDR3 is 15 amino acids long. CDR3 DNA: TGTGCCAGCAGTCCCGGGACTAGCGACCAAGAGACCCAGTACTTC. Translated: CASSPGTSDQETQYF.

The chain carries TRBV5-6 and TRBJ1-1; D remains ambiguous. V was shortened by 5 bases and J by 2 bases, with 19 bases between the two germline ends. The CDR3 sequence is 16 residues long. Germline loops: CDR1 SGHDT, CDR2 YYEEEE. The CDR3 DNA sequence: TGTGCCAGCAGAACCCTTCGGGAAGCGGTAAACACTGAAGCTTTCTTT. It translates to CASRTLREAVNTEAFF.

The rearrangement joins TRBV4-3 to TRBJ2-2; 9 nucleotides align to TRBD1. V lost 4 bases, J lost 5 bases, and 5 bases stayed unmatched. The CDR3 has 15 residues. The germline CDR1 and CDR2 sequences are LGHNA and YSLEER. CDR3: CASSRDRGWTGELFF. The CDR3 coding sequence is TGCGCCAGCAGCCGAGACAGGGGGTGGACCGGGGAGCTGTTTTTT.

The chain recombines TRBV5-1 with TRBJ1-2, with 11 positions matching TRBD1. V lost 3 bases to trimming and J lost 2 bases; unmatched junction nucleotides: 3. The length of the CDR3 is 15 residues. Germline CDR1 and CDR2: SGHRS and YFSETQ. CDR3 sequence reads: CASSSWTGGNYGYTF. The CDR3 DNA is TGCGCCAGCAGCTCCTGGACAGGGGGCAACTATGGCTACACCTTC.

The chain joins TRBV5-4 to TRBJ2-7; 9 bases align to TRBD1. Germline V CDR1 and CDR2: SGHNT, YYREEE (reference sequence). The trim removed 5 bases at V and 3 bases at J, leaving 6 bases unmatched. This CDR3 has 14 amino acids. CDR3 DNA: TGTGCCAGCAGAGAGGGACAGGGTGACTACGAGCAGTACTTC. It codes for CASREGQGDYEQYF.

The chain uses TRBV6-6 and TRBJ2-3; maybe TRBD1 (6 bases). The CDR3 runs to 14 residues. The germline gives CDR1 MNHNY, CDR2 SVGAGI (reference sequence). Trimming shortened V by 10 bases and J by 2 bases, and 16 bases separated the two germline ends. In DNA form, the CDR3 reads TGTGCCACCGAGACAGGACACACCACAGATACGCAGTATTTT. Its translation is CATETGHTTDTQYF.

The chain links TRBV6-1 to TRBJ1-3, with D perhaps matching TRBD1 (5 bases). Germline assignment: CDR1 MNHNS and CDR2 SASEGT. The V gene lost 10 bases and the J gene lost 0 bases, with 13 bases spanning the gap. The length of the CDR3 is 14 residues. In nucleotides, the CDR3 is TGTGCCACCGACGACAGCCACTCTGGAAACACCATATATTTT. Translating gives CATDDSHSGNTIYF.

This clone was seen only once. The chain combines TRBV7-2 with TRBJ2-7; the D gene is possibly TRBD2 (6 bases). Germline V gives CDR1 SGHTA, CDR2 FQGNSA. Trimming took 5 bases from V and 3 from J, leaving 14 bases between them. The CDR3 is 14 amino acids. For the CDR3, the DNA is TGTGCCAGCAGCCCCCCGGGACTCCACTACGAGCAGTACTTC. It translates to CASSPPGLHYEQYF.

The V and J genes are TRBV19 and TRBJ2-3; D unclear. This CDR3 contains 13 residues. V was cut by 6 bases and J by 5 bases, with 12 bases left in between. Germline lookup yields CDR1 LNHDA and CDR2 SQIVND (reference sequence). The DNA of the CDR3 is TGTGCCAGTAGCCGGGTGGGTGGAGATACGCAGTATTTT. Protein sequence: CASSRVGGDTQYF.

This clone has a single count. CDR3 region: CASRPRGTLAKNIQYF. The CDR3 DNA reads TGTGCAAGTCGCCCTAGGGGAACCTTAGCCAAAAACATTCAGTACTTC. The chain has TRBV12-2 and TRBJ2-4; the table's D call of TRBD1 was not tested on the DNA. TRBV12-2 is deemed a pseudogene. This CDR3 has 16 amino acids.

The chain uses TRBV5-6 and TRBJ2-3, with 11 bases matching TRBD2. V dropped 0 bases and J dropped 3; count of bases not matched to a gene: 3. CDR1 and CDR2 from the germline V gene are SGHDT and YYEEEE. The CDR3 sequence is 16 residues long. CDR3 protein: CASSLGGLAVTDTQYF. The CDR3 DNA reads as TGTGCCAGCAGCTTGGGGGGACTAGCGGTGACAGATACGCAGTATTTT.

This rearrangement joins TRBV12-5 to TRBJ2-2; 7 bases line up with TRBD2. The length of the CDR3 is 16 residues. CDR1 and CDR2 from the germline V gene are LGHNT and FRNRAP. After removal of 0 bases from V and 7 bases from J, the junction contained 8 bases not matched to a gene. The CDR3 bases are TGTGCTAGTGGTTTGGTTCTAGGACTAGAATTCGGGGAGCTGTTTTTT. This translates into CASGLVLGLEFGELFF.

The count of this clone is one. The chain recombines TRBV27 with TRBJ2-2, with 10 bases aligning to TRBD2. Germline CDR1 is MNHEY and CDR2 is SMNVEV (reference sequence). V gave up 0 bases and J gave up 5 bases; unmatched junction bases: 6. This CDR3 spans 17 amino acids. CDR3: CASSLSGAGGITGELFF. The DNA of the CDR3 is TGTGCCAGCAGTTTATCGGGAGCGGGAGGGATAACCGGGGAGCTGTTTTTT.

The gene calls are TRBV13 and TRBJ2-1; TRBD2 aligns across 7 bases. V shed 0 bases and J 7 bases; nucleotides not matched to a gene: 6. Looked up from germline, CDR1 is PRHDT and CDR2 is FYEKMQ (reference sequence). This CDR3 is built from 15 residues. CDR3 residues: CASSLGLGSGNEQFF. Written as DNA, the CDR3 is TGTGCCAGCAGCTTAGGGCTTGGTAGCGGGAATGAGCAGTTCTTC.

This clone was counted a few times. The chain couples TRBV5-1 to TRBJ1-2; no clear D gene. This CDR3 comprises 13 residues. V was trimmed by 0 bases and J by 7 bases, leaving 10 bases between them. Germline values: CDR1 SGHRS, CDR2 YFSETQ. This CDR3 reads CASSLAAGAGYTF. CDR3 nucleotide sequence: TGCGCCAGCAGCTTGGCAGCGGGAGCTGGCTACACCTTC.

The chain uses TRBV7-8 and TRBJ2-1; 7 nucleotides align to TRBD2. CDR1 SGHVS and CDR2 FQNEAQ come from the germline V gene. V was clipped by 3 bases and J by 4 bases; unmatched bases: 9. The CDR3 has 16 residues. The CDR3 loop reads CASSFRGRERYNEQFF. CDR3 bases: TGTGCCAGCAGCTTTAGAGGGAGGGAGAGGTACAATGAGCAGTTCTTC.

The chain has TRBV15 and TRBJ2-7; tentative D call: TRBD2 (5 bases). V dropped 0 bases and J dropped 3 bases, with 15 bases sitting between them. Looked up from germline, CDR1 is LNHNV and CDR2 is YYDKDF (reference sequence). CDR3 length: 16 residues. The CDR3 region has the DNA TGTGCCACCAGCAGAGATGGTGTTGCTAGCTTCTACGAGCAGTACTTC. Residues: CATSRDGVASFYEQYF.